These 4 T cell receptor beta chains came from one sample sequenced in a study of radiation and T cells in renal cell carcinoma. Time point of the sample: blood 2 weeks post-SBRT. Indicated treatment: 15 Gy SBRT to primary tumor, nephrectomy 4 weeks later. Method: immunoSEQ multiplex PCR; TCRdb's copy keeps in-frame clones and lacks some. The repertoire includes fewer than 55,000 clones, 80% of them detected once, and around 29% sits in the top ten. The source material was blood, sampled from a patient whose treatment included radiotherapy and nephrectomy. Source of these receptors: a woman aged 70-85 years with renal cell carcinoma.

This clone has a single count. The chain joins TRBV4-3 to TRBJ2-2; D is ambiguous. Trimming removed 4 bases at V and 5 bases at J, with 11 bases between. Looked up from germline, CDR1 is LGHNA and CDR2 is YSLEER. CDR3 length: 14 residues. The CDR3 DNA reads TGCGCCAGCAGCCCGGCGGAACTAACCGGGGAGCTGTTTTTT. Translation gives CASSPAELTGELFF.

This chain connects TRBV10-3 to TRBJ2-1, with 7 bases that match TRBD2. Germline V gene sequence: CDR1 ENHRY, CDR2 SYGVKD. This CDR3 comprises 15 residues. Trimming removed 2 bases from V and 2 bases from J; junction bases left unmatched: 3. CDR3 bases: TGTGCCATCAGTGAGGGGAGGGAACCCTACAATGAGCAGTTCTTC. This translates into CAISEGREPYNEQFF.

This chain connects TRBV6-1 to TRBJ1-6, with a possible D match to TRBD1 (5 bases). Per germline, CDR1 MNHNS and CDR2 SASEGT. The CDR3 is 16 residues long. Trimming shortened V by 0 bases and J by 7 bases, and 13 bases separated the two germline ends. The CDR3 region has the DNA TGTGCCAGCAGTGAAGCGGGAGGACATCTCAATTCACCCCTCCACTTT. Translating gives CASSEAGGHLNSPLHF.

J is TRBJ2-6 and V is TRBV6-6; D is possibly TRBD1 (5 bases). The CDR3 length is 16 residues. V was pared by 6 bases and J by 0 bases, with 12 bases between. From germline, CDR1 is MNHNY and CDR2 SVGAGI (reference sequence). This chain's CDR3 is CASRETVLSGANVLTF. The CDR3 nucleotides read TGTGCCAGCAGGGAGACAGTTCTCTCTGGGGCCAACGTCCTGACTTTC.